The count of the clone carrying this T cell receptor (beta chain) is one. Antigen specificity is unknown. V dropped 0 bases and J dropped 5; count of bases not matched to a gene: 3. The CDR3 is 14 amino acids. Germline V gives CDR1 SGDLS, CDR2 YYNGEE. This sample was included in a study of CD8+CD57+ T cells in acquired aplastic anemia. In the study overall: Quantities of DNA derived from sorted CD4+ and CD8+ cells averaged approximately 3 ug. Sequencing produced an average of about 10.8 million reads per healthy donor for CD4+ cells.

Points from the study as a whole: Between patients and controls, CD8+ Simpson's diversity did not vary significantly. Patients and controls shared about 27 CD8+ CDR3 sequences.

Profiling of TCR beta VDJ combinations and CDR3 sequences used genomic DNA as template. TCRdb called the reads again in MiXCR, with one record for every CDR3 protein. The repertoire holds about 210,000 distinct CDR3 sequences, with around 60% as singletons. The sequence came from a human donor in good health. The V call is TRBV9, the J call TRBJ2-7; TRBD2 aligns across 9 bases. Sequences were obtained from sorted CD4+, CD8+, or CD8+CD57+ T cells (not recorded which) from PBMCs. CDR3 protein: CASSVGGGGHEQYF. For the CDR3, the DNA is TGTGCCAGCAGCGTAGGCGGGGGGGGTCACGAGCAGTACTTC.